The rows below give T cell receptor beta chains drawn from one sample of a study. Each CDR3 protein is one row after TCRdb ran MiXCR on the RT-PCR reads. The table shows hundreds of thousands of distinct CDR3 sequences, with 12% to 15% occurring only once. The sample taken for sequencing was memory CD4+ T cells from blood. The receptors here all came from a female donor in good health, serving as a healthy control. Both conserved end residues are part of each CDR3. A D gene is named only where the DNA matches it firmly. Rows give clone size only sometimes, using once, few, many, or a class for an expanded clone.

TRBJ2-3,TRBV9,TRBD2,few,TGTGCCAGCAGCGTAGTGAGCGGGGGGTTCACAGATACGCAGTATTTT,CASSVVSGGFTDTQYF
TRBJ1-2,TRBV24-1,NA,few,TGTGCCACCAGTGATTGGGACACCACTAACTATGGCTACACCTTC,CATSDWDTTNYGYTF
TRBJ2-3,TRBV7-2,TRBD2,NA,TGTGCCAGCAGCTTAATTTTGCTAGCGGGAGCTGGTACGCAGTATTTT,CASSLILLAGAGTQYF
TRBJ2-3,TRBV20-1,TRBD1,few,TGCAGTGCCGCCCCCCAGGGGGTAGGCACAGATACGCAGTATTTT,CSAAPQGVGTDTQYF
TRBJ2-3,TRBV7-2,NA,many,TGTGCCAGCAGCCACTACTCGAGCACAGATACGCAGTATTTT,CASSHYSSTDTQYF
TRBJ1-2,TRBV19,TRBD1,NA,TGTGCCGCCAGTAGGTATTGGACGGGACAGAACTATGGCTACACCTTC,CAASRYWTGQNYGYTF
TRBJ2-3,TRBV18,NA,many,TGTGCCAGCTCACCACTCCGGAGCACAGATACGCAGTATTTT,CASSPLRSTDTQYF
TRBJ2-2,TRBV20-1,NA,NA,TGCAGTGCTAGGAACACCGGGGAGCTGTTTTTT,CSARNTGELFF
TRBJ2-7,TRBV29-1,NA,few,TGCAGCGTTGTCGGGGCCGATAGCTCCTACGAGCAGTACTTC,CSVVGADSSYEQYF
TRBJ2-3,TRBV4-3,TRBD2,few,TGCGCCAGCAGCCAAGTGTCTAGCGGGGATACGCAGTATTTT,CASSQVSSGDTQYF
TRBJ1-5,TRBV29-1,NA,NA,TGCAGCGTTCGGACAGCCGATCAGCCCCAGCATTTT,CSVRTADQPQHF
TRBJ2-2,TRBV3-1,TRBD2,once,TGTGCCAGCAGCCAGGGGGGGAACGGGGAGCTGTTTTTT,CASSQGGNGELFF
TRBJ2-7,TRBV4-3,TRBD2,few,TGCGCCAGCAGCCCTCGAGGGACTAGCTCCGACGAGCAGTACTTC,CASSPRGTSSDEQYF
TRBJ1-2,TRBV6-2/TRBV6-3,NA,few,TGTGCCAGCAGTTACTCGTTTCAGGATTATGGCTACACCTTC,CASSYSFQDYGYTF
TRBJ2-1,TRBV12-3/TRBV12-4,TRBD2,NA,TGTGCCAGCAGTTTGAAGATTCAAGGAGCGGGGTATCACAATGAGCAGTTCTTC,CASSLKIQGAGYHNEQFF
TRBJ2-1,TRBV11-2,TRBD1,NA,TGTGCCAGCAGCTTGGGACAGGGATGGGAAAATGAGCAGTTCTTC,CASSLGQGWENEQFF
TRBJ1-4,TRBV20-1,NA,NA,TGCAGTGTGGTTTTTGGGGGGAATGAAAAACTGTTTTTT,CSVVFGGNEKLFF
TRBJ1-2,TRBV5-6,TRBD1,NA,TGTGCCAGCAGACTGGGACAGCGAGATGGCTACACCTTC,CASRLGQRDGYTF
TRBJ2-5,TRBV5-5,NA,many,TGTGCCAGCAGCACCGGGACGCTCCAAGAGACCCAGTACTTC,CASSTGTLQETQYF
TRBJ2-3,TRBV6-5,NA,NA,TGTGCCAGCAAGCCGCCCGGGGGCGCAGATACGCAGTATTTT,CASKPPGGADTQYF
TRBJ1-2,TRBV20-1,NA,few,TGCAGTGCTAGAGATGGGTTGGCAGGCGATGGCTACACCTTC,CSARDGLAGDGYTF
TRBJ1-4,TRBV12-3/TRBV12-4,NA,NA,TGTGCCAGCAGGGACGCGACGGGGGAAAAACTGTTTTTT,CASRDATGEKLFF
TRBJ2-7,TRBV27,NA,NA,TGTGCCAGCAGTTTACATGGTGGAGGCTCGAACGAGCAGTACTTC,CASSLHGGGSNEQYF
TRBJ1-1,TRBV7-9,NA,NA,TGTGCCAGCAGCTTAAGAGTCGGAATGAACACTGAAGCTTTCTTT,CASSLRVGMNTEAFF
TRBJ1-5,TRBV3-1,NA,few,TGTGCCAGCAGCCAGGATGGGGGGAGGTTCGGCAATCAGCCCCAGCATTTT,CASSQDGGRFGNQPQHF
TRBJ1-1,TRBV7-9,TRBD1,many,TGTGCCAGCAGCACCGGGACAGGGGGCTTGAAGAACACTGAAGCTTTCTTT,CASSTGTGGLKNTEAFF
TRBJ1-5,TRBV20-1,NA,NA,TGCAGTGCTAGCAGATCGGGAGGGGAGGATCAGCCCCAGCATTTT,CSASRSGGEDQPQHF
TRBJ1-6,TRBV6-2/TRBV6-3,NA,few,TGTGCCAGCAGTTACCGTGCAGGAATGCCGATTTCACCCCTCCACTTT,CASSYRAGMPISPLHF
TRBJ2-1,TRBV5-4,NA,few,TGTGCCAGCAGCTCGGATACTTACTACAATGAGCAGTTCTTC,CASSSDTYYNEQFF